This paragraph reports one T cell receptor beta chain. What this receptor recognizes is not known. No base-level quality is on record; no much larger clone is a single base apart. Taken with the paper, the label for time point translates to: week 47, end of study. Every vaccine dose consisted of 300 ug of a 20-mer mutant IDH1 peptide in Montanide, administered subcutaneously together with topical imiquimod. Eight vaccinations were administered to patients in weeks 1, 3, 5, 7, 11, 15, 19 and 23, corresponding to visits V03 through V10. All donors had newly diagnosed IDH1-mutant astrocytomas of WHO grade 3 or 4 that showed loss of nuclear ATRX. The samples were drawn from NOA16, a multicentre, single-arm, open-label phase I trial in Germany that tested a mutant IDH1 peptide vaccine in humans for the first time. Genomic DNA for TCRB sequencing was extracted from EDTA blood using the DNeasy Blood and Tissue Kit.

These data are taken from a study of a mutant IDH1 vaccine in newly diagnosed glioma (dated by TCRdb to about 2021). Background for the entire study: In the chemotherapy-containing groups, vaccination started alongside temozolomide cycles, whereas in patients who had radiotherapy alone it started 4-6 weeks after radiotherapy. Prior to enrollment, patients had been given standard therapy consisting of radiotherapy alone, temozolomide alone, or radiochemotherapy with temozolomide, with the combination given to most patients. Peripheral blood was drawn at six visits: V03 (baseline), V05, V07, V10, V12 and V13. For exploratory analyses, about 25 treated patients had longitudinal TCRB deep sequencing done wherever samples were available. The week-35 safety follow-up was designated visit V12, and the week-47 end of study was designated visit V13. Of the 25 to 40 treated patients, around 60% were male and 37.5% were female, and the mean age was around 40 years. Findings and caveats that apply to the study as a whole: Pseudoprogression appeared unrelated to alterations in the top peripheral T cell clonotypes detected by TCRB sequencing. It was noted by the authors that analyses of patient blood samples could not be reproduced owing to sample limitations. Immune responses induced by the vaccine were seen in roughly 95% of patients across multiple MHC alleles. Availability determined which PBMC samples were chosen for TCRB deep sequencing.

Library construction relied on the immunoSEQ multiplex PCR assay. Following the manufacturer's protocol, the hsTCRB Kit was used to amplify rearranged TCR beta chain sequences. TCRB libraries were sequenced on an Illumina MiSeq. The original pipeline was this. Demultiplexing, trimming and gene mapping were performed with the kit vendor's proprietary platform. TCRdb limited this immuneACCESS table to in-frame rearrangements with V and J called. A share of clones is missing; checked studies link under half to unresolved V genes, and the rest is unexplained. The D gene and trimming were derived from the DNA, and the V and J assignments and clone size from that table. The sample table shows 40,000 to 50,000 clones, and 65% to 90% are seen once. Together, the top ten hold around 20% of the sample. Taken from cysteine to phenylalanine, the CDR3 has 15 residues. The entry retains the CDR3 DNA only, 45 bases that are in frame from base 1. CDR1 and CDR2 are drawn from the germline V gene: SGHRS, YFSETQ. V is trimmed back by 3 bases and J by 10 bases, and the junction contains 6 bases that no gene match accounts for.

The chain is made from TRBV5-1 and TRBJ2-2; TRBD2 fits 13 bases in the junction. This material consisted of PBMCs, taken from a glioma patient whose treatment included an IDH1 peptide vaccine. This receptor was taken from a man aged 18-30 years with glioma. Some clones in this sample may be carry-over from other donors' samples. The nucleotides are TGCGCCAGCAGCTCACTAGCGGGAGGGCCAGAGGAGCTGTTTTTT. It encodes CASSSLAGGPEELFF.